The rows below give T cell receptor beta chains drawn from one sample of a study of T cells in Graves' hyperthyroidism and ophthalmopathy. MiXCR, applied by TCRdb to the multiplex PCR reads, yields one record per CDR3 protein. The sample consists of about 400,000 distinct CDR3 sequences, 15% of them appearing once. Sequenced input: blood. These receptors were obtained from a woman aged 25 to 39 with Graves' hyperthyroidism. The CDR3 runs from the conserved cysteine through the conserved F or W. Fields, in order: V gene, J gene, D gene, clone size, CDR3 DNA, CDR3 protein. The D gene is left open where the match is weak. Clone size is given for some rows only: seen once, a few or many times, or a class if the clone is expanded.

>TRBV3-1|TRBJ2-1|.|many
TGTGCCAGCAGCCAAGTGTTTGGGACCCGAAGCTCCTACAATGAGCAGTTCTTC
CASSQVFGTRSSYNEQFF
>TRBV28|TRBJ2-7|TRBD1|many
TGTGCCAGCAGTTTATCCGTGACAGGGCCCTACGAGCAGTACTTC
CASSLSVTGPYEQYF
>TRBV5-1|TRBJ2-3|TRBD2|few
TGCGCCAGCAGCCCCCGGACTAGCGGGAGTGGCTCAGATACGCAGTATTTT
CASSPRTSGSGSDTQYF
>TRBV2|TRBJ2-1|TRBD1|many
TGTGCCAGCAGTAAAGAAGGGGGCAGGGAGCAGTTCTTC
CASSKEGGREQFF
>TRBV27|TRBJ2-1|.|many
TGTGCCAGCATCCTGCAGGGGGGTGAGTTCTTC
CASILQGGEFF
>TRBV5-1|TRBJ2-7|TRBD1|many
TGCGCCAGCAGCAAAGGGACAGGGGACTACGAGCAGTACTTC
CASSKGTGDYEQYF
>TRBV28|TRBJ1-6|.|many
TGTGCCAGCAGCCCTTTTTACAGCCTTAATTCACCCCTCCACTTT
CASSPFYSLNSPLHF
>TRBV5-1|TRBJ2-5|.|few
TGCGCCAGCAGCTTGGAATTAGCGGTGATACAAGAGACCCAGTACTTC
CASSLELAVIQETQYF
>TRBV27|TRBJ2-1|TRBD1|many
TGTGCCAGCATATCCGGGACAGGTTCCCACAATGAGCAGTTCTTC
CASISGTGSHNEQFF
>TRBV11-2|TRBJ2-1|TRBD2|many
TGTGCCAGCAGCTTAGTGGGACTAGCGTCCAATGAGCAGTTCTTC
CASSLVGLASNEQFF
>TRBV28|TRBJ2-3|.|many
TGTACCAGCAGTTTATCGCAAACAGATACGCAGTATTTT
CTSSLSQTDTQYF
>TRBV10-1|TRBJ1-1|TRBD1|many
TGCGCCAGCAGTGAGTTCGGGACAGGGATCGGTGAAGCTTTCTTT
CASSEFGTGIGEAFF
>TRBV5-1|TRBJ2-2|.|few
TGCGCCAGCAGCTTGAGGGCTACCCCTCCGGCCGGGGAGCTGTTTTTT
CASSLRATPPAGELFF
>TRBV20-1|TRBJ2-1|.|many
TGCAGTGCTGGAGACTGGGCGGGCCTCAATGAGCAGTTCTTC
CSAGDWAGLNEQFF
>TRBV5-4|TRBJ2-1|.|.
TGTGCCAGCAGCTTGGGGGGGTTTTCCTACAATGAGCAGTTCTTC
CASSLGGFSYNEQFF
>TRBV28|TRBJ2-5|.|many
TGTGCCAGCAGTTCCCCCCGTGGGGCCGAGACCCAGTACTTC
CASSSPRGAETQYF
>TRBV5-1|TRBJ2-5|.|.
TGCGCCAGCAGCTTGGGAGGCGCGGATGAAGGGGCCCAGTACTTC
CASSLGGADEGAQYF
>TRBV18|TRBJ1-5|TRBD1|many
TGTGCCAGCTCACCACCCGGGACAGGGGGTAATCAGCCCCAGCATTTT
CASSPPGTGGNQPQHF
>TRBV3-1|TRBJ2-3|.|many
TGTGCCAGCAGCCAAGATCAGGCAGTGAGCACAGATACGCAGTATTTT
CASSQDQAVSTDTQYF
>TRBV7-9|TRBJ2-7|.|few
TGTGCCAGCAGCCGAAATTTCGACAGAAGCTCCTACGAGCAGTACTTC
CASSRNFDRSSYEQYF
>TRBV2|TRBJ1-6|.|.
TGTGCCAGCAGTGGCAGGGACTATAATTCACCCCTCCACTTT
CASSGRDYNSPLHF
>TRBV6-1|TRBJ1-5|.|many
TGTGCCAGCAGACTACGGGACAATAGCAATCAGCCCCAGCATTTT
CASRLRDNSNQPQHF
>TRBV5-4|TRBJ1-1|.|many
TGTGCCAGCAGTTCCGGTCCGCTTTCTCGCACTGAAGCTTTCTTT
CASSSGPLSRTEAFF
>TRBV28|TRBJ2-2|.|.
TGTGCCAGCAGTTTTTTCCCGAAAGCAAAAAACACCGGGGAGCTGTTTTTT
CASSFFPKAKNTGELFF
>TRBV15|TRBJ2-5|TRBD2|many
TGTGCCACCAGCTGGGGTAGGACTAGCGGAACCCACCGTGGGGCCAAAGAGACCCAGTACTTC
CATSWGRTSGTHRGAKETQYF
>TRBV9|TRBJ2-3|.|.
TGTGCCAGCAGCGCCAGAACTAACACAGATACGCAGTATTTT
CASSARTNTDTQYF
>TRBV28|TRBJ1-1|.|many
TGTGCCAGCAGTAAAAAGGGGACTACTGAAGCTTTCTTT
CASSKKGTTEAFF
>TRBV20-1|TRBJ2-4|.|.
TGCAGTGCTAGGACGGACCAAGCCAAAAACATTCAGTACTTC
CSARTDQAKNIQYF
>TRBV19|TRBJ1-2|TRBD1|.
TGTGCCAGTAGTACACCAGGGGGCTATGGCTACACCTTC
CASSTPGGYGYTF
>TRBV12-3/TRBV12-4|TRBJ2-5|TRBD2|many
TGTGCCAGCAGCACGACTAGCGGGAGAGAGACCCAGTACTTC
CASSTTSGRETQYF
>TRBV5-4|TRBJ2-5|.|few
TGTGCCAGCAGCTTATTTGGGATGGGCCAAGAGACCCAGTACTTC
CASSLFGMGQETQYF